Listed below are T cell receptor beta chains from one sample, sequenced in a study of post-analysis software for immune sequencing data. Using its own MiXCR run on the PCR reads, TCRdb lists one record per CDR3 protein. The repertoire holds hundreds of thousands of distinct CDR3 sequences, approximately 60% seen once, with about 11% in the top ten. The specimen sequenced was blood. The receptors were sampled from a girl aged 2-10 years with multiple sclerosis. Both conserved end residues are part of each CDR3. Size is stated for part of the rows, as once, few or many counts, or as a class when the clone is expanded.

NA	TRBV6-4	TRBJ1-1	CASSDSRDSAEAFF
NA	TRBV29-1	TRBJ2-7	CSALGQRSHEQYF
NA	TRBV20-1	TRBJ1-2	CSARKGVGGYTF
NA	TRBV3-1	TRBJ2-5	CASSQDLRERTGRETQYF
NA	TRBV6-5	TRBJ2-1	CASAGLAGVRNEQFF
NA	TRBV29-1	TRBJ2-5	CSVDLPRVFVRKETQYF
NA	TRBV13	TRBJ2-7	CASSPARGQGANEQYF
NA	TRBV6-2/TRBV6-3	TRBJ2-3	CASRPRQGLTDTQYF
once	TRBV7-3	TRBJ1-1	CANSLGGDTEAFF
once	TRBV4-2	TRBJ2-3	CASRGHTDTQYF